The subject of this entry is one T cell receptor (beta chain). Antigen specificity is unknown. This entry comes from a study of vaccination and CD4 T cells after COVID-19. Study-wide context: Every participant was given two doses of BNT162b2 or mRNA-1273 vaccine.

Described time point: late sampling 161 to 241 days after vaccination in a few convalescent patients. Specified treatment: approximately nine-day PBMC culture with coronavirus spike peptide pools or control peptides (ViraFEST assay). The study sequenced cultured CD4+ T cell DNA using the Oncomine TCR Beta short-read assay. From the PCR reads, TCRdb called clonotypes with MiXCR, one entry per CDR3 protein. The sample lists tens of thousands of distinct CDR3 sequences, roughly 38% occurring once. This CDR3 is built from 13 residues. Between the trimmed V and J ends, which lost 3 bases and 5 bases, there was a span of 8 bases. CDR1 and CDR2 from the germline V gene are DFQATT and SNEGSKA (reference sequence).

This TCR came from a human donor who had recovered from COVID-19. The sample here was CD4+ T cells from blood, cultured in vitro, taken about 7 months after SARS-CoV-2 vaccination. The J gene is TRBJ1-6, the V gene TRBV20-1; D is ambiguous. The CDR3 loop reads CSASSQNNSPLHF. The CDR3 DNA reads TGCAGTGCTAGTTCCCAGAATAATTCACCCCTCCACTTT.